Listed below are T cell receptor beta chains from one sample, sequenced in a study of T cell clonotyping in hematopoietic cell transplantation. Sequenced by immunoSEQ multiplex PCR; TCRdb stores in-frame clones only, minus some. This sample carries 11,000 to 15,000 clones, roughly 60% of them seen once, and the ten largest clones take almost 10%. Specimen: PBMCs. Receptors were obtained from a human donor who either received an allogeneic hematopoietic cell transplant for a myeloid malignancy or was a related donor (not recorded which). Some clones in this sample may be carry-over from other donors' samples. The CDR3 runs from the conserved cysteine through the conserved F or W. Each record gives: CDR3 DNA, CDR3 protein, V gene, J gene, D gene, clone size. D genes are given only for firm matches. Clone size is not always given. Where it is, it says once, few, many or a class for expanded clones.

CDR3nt: TGTGCCAGTAATCCTCAAGGGAACACTGAAGCTTTCTTT; CDR3aa: CASNPQGNTEAFF; v_gene: TRBV19; j_gene: TRBJ1-1; d_gene: .; abundance: few
CDR3nt: TGTGCCAGCAGCTTCCCCGACCACTATGGCTACACCTTC; CDR3aa: CASSFPDHYGYTF; v_gene: TRBV11-1; j_gene: TRBJ1-2; d_gene: .; abundance: few
CDR3nt: TGTGCCAGCAGCCGCGGAGGGACGAGCAATCAGCCCCAGCATTTT; CDR3aa: CASSRGGTSNQPQHF; v_gene: TRBV9; j_gene: TRBJ1-5; d_gene: .; abundance: .
CDR3nt: TGCAGCGTTGAAGCGTGGGACGGCGGGGGATCCGAGCAGTACTTC; CDR3aa: CSVEAWDGGGSEQYF; v_gene: TRBV29-1; j_gene: TRBJ2-7; d_gene: TRBD2; abundance: .
CDR3nt: TGCGCCAGCAGCCAAGGAACCGGAGACTATGGCTACACCTTC; CDR3aa: CASSQGTGDYGYTF; v_gene: TRBV4-3; j_gene: TRBJ1-2; d_gene: .; abundance: once
CDR3nt: TGTGCTAGCAGCTTAGGGGGGGAGCGAGGCGAGCAGTACTTC; CDR3aa: CASSLGGERGEQYF; v_gene: TRBV7-7; j_gene: TRBJ2-7; d_gene: .; abundance: few
CDR3nt: TGTGCCAGCAGCCAAGATGGATGGGAGCAGTACTTC; CDR3aa: CASSQDGWEQYF; v_gene: TRBV14; j_gene: TRBJ2-7; d_gene: .; abundance: .
CDR3nt: TGCGCCAGCAGCGCTGGGACAGGGGGCGAGCGCGAGCAGTACTTC; CDR3aa: CASSAGTGGEREQYF; v_gene: TRBV5-1; j_gene: TRBJ2-7; d_gene: TRBD1; abundance: once
CDR3nt: TGTGCCTGGAGTGTACGGGGCAGCTATGGCTACACCTTC; CDR3aa: CAWSVRGSYGYTF; v_gene: TRBV30; j_gene: TRBJ1-2; d_gene: .; abundance: .
CDR3nt: TGCGCCAGCAGCCAAACACTAGCGGGGACCACAGATACGCAGTATTTT; CDR3aa: CASSQTLAGTTDTQYF; v_gene: TRBV4-1; j_gene: TRBJ2-3; d_gene: TRBD2; abundance: few
CDR3nt: TGTGCCAGCAGTTCAAGTTGGGGATACGGGGCCAACGTCCTGACTTTC; CDR3aa: CASSSSWGYGANVLTF; v_gene: TRBV28; j_gene: TRBJ2-6; d_gene: .; abundance: .
CDR3nt: TGTGCCAGCACCCCCCAGGGGGAGTACTTC; CDR3aa: CASTPQGEYF; v_gene: TRBV5-8; j_gene: TRBJ2-7; d_gene: TRBD1; abundance: .
CDR3nt: TGTGCCAGCAGTCCAGACACAAATCAGCCCCAGCATTTT; CDR3aa: CASSPDTNQPQHF; v_gene: TRBV6-1; j_gene: TRBJ1-5; d_gene: .; abundance: few
CDR3nt: TGCGCCAGCAGCCAAGGAAGCAGGGGCTACGAGCAGTACTTC; CDR3aa: CASSQGSRGYEQYF; v_gene: TRBV4-1; j_gene: TRBJ2-7; d_gene: .; abundance: .
CDR3nt: TGTGCCTGGAGTAGTGCGGGCAGGGTAGCATACGAGCAGTACTTC; CDR3aa: CAWSSAGRVAYEQYF; v_gene: TRBV30; j_gene: TRBJ2-7; d_gene: .; abundance: .
CDR3nt: TGTGCCAGCAGCTTGGGACAGGGAATGGCAAAGCAGTACTTC; CDR3aa: CASSLGQGMAKQYF; v_gene: TRBV5-8; j_gene: TRBJ2-7; d_gene: TRBD1; abundance: .
CDR3nt: TGTGCCAGCAGCCGAGGGGGTATTGAAAAACTGTTTTTT; CDR3aa: CASSRGGIEKLFF; v_gene: TRBV6-6; j_gene: TRBJ1-4; d_gene: .; abundance: .
CDR3nt: TGTGCCAGTAAGACAGACTCCTATAATTCACCCCTCCACTTT; CDR3aa: CASKTDSYNSPLHF; v_gene: TRBV11-2; j_gene: TRBJ1-6; d_gene: .; abundance: few
CDR3nt: TGTGCCAGCAGCTTATCGGGAAGCCACGAGCAGTACTTC; CDR3aa: CASSLSGSHEQYF; v_gene: TRBV7-2; j_gene: TRBJ2-7; d_gene: .; abundance: .
CDR3nt: TGTGCCAGTAGGCCTCAGGACAGCCTTAACTATGGCTACACCTTC; CDR3aa: CASRPQDSLNYGYTF; v_gene: TRBV19; j_gene: TRBJ1-2; d_gene: .; abundance: .
CDR3nt: TGTGCCAGTAGTATCCGGGACGCCGATAATTCACCCCTCCACTTT; CDR3aa: CASSIRDADNSPLHF; v_gene: TRBV19; j_gene: TRBJ1-6; d_gene: .; abundance: once
CDR3nt: TGTGCCAGCAGCTCGCGAGGGGGACAGGGGGCAGATACGCAGTATTTT; CDR3aa: CASSSRGGQGADTQYF; v_gene: TRBV5-6; j_gene: TRBJ2-3; d_gene: TRBD1; abundance: .
CDR3nt: TGTGCCTGGAGTGTATCCCGGACTAGCGGGAGTGAAGAGCAGTACTTC; CDR3aa: CAWSVSRTSGSEEQYF; v_gene: TRBV30; j_gene: TRBJ2-7; d_gene: TRBD2; abundance: .
CDR3nt: TGTGCCAGCAGCTCGAAGGGTTATGGAGAGACCCAGTACTTC; CDR3aa: CASSSKGYGETQYF; v_gene: TRBV9; j_gene: TRBJ2-5; d_gene: .; abundance: .
CDR3nt: TGTGCCTGGAGGGGCAGGGGAATAGTGAATCAGCCCCAGCATTTT; CDR3aa: CAWRGRGIVNQPQHF; v_gene: TRBV30; j_gene: TRBJ1-5; d_gene: .; abundance: .
CDR3nt: TGTGCCAGCAGTCCCCGGGGACCCTATGGCTACACCTTC; CDR3aa: CASSPRGPYGYTF; v_gene: TRBV25-1; j_gene: TRBJ1-2; d_gene: .; abundance: .
CDR3nt: TGTGCCAGCAGTGAATGGACAGGGCGAAACTATGGCTACACCTTC; CDR3aa: CASSEWTGRNYGYTF; v_gene: TRBV2; j_gene: TRBJ1-2; d_gene: TRBD1; abundance: .
CDR3nt: TGCGCCAGCAGCTTGGCTGCGAGTAGGGGCAGCGAAGGCCTGGGGTATGGCTACACCTTC; CDR3aa: CASSLAASRGSEGLGYGYTF; v_gene: TRBV5-1; j_gene: TRBJ1-2; d_gene: .; abundance: .
CDR3nt: TGTGCCAGCAGTGAATATCGAGTGGGGCAAGGAATCAACGAGCAGTACTTC; CDR3aa: CASSEYRVGQGINEQYF; v_gene: TRBV25-1; j_gene: TRBJ2-7; d_gene: .; abundance: .
CDR3nt: TGTGCCAGCAGTCTTTCGCTTGGGACAGGGGACTACGAGCAGTACTTC; CDR3aa: CASSLSLGTGDYEQYF; v_gene: TRBV28; j_gene: TRBJ2-7; d_gene: TRBD1; abundance: .
CDR3nt: TGTGCCAGCAGCTTAATCGCAGGGGGCGACGAGCAGTACTTC; CDR3aa: CASSLIAGGDEQYF; v_gene: TRBV7-3; j_gene: TRBJ2-7; d_gene: TRBD1; abundance: few
CDR3nt: TGCGCCAGCAGCCGCGACAGGGTAGGCTATGGCTACACCTTC; CDR3aa: CASSRDRVGYGYTF; v_gene: TRBV5-1; j_gene: TRBJ1-2; d_gene: TRBD1; abundance: .
CDR3nt: TGTGCCAGCAGCTTGTCATTCCGGGGAGAGCAGTACTTC; CDR3aa: CASSLSFRGEQYF; v_gene: TRBV5-6; j_gene: TRBJ2-7; d_gene: .; abundance: .
CDR3nt: TGTGCCTGGAGCGCCAAGGTCCCCCTGTTCGACGAGCAGTACTTC; CDR3aa: CAWSAKVPLFDEQYF; v_gene: TRBV30; j_gene: TRBJ2-7; d_gene: .; abundance: few
CDR3nt: TGTGCCTGGTGGGGATTTAGTTTAGTTCCCGGGGAGCTGTTTTTT; CDR3aa: CAWWGFSLVPGELFF; v_gene: TRBV30; j_gene: TRBJ2-2; d_gene: .; abundance: .
CDR3nt: TGTGCCAGTAGGTCGCAGAGCTCTGGGGCCAACGTCCTGACTTTC; CDR3aa: CASRSQSSGANVLTF; v_gene: TRBV19; j_gene: TRBJ2-6; d_gene: .; abundance: .
CDR3nt: TGCGCCAGCAGCCAATTCAGGGGCTCCTACGAGCAGTACTTC; CDR3aa: CASSQFRGSYEQYF; v_gene: TRBV4-3; j_gene: TRBJ2-7; d_gene: .; abundance: .
CDR3nt: TGTGCCTGGAGCGGGATTTTTGAAGCTTTCTTT; CDR3aa: CAWSGIFEAFF; v_gene: TRBV30; j_gene: TRBJ1-1; d_gene: .; abundance: .
CDR3nt: TGTGCCAGCAGCCTACACAGGGGTAATTCACCCCTCCACTTT; CDR3aa: CASSLHRGNSPLHF; v_gene: TRBV11-2; j_gene: TRBJ1-6; d_gene: TRBD1; abundance: .
CDR3nt: TGTGCCAGCAGCTTAGAACCGACACTTTCCTACGAGCAGTACTTC; CDR3aa: CASSLEPTLSYEQYF; v_gene: TRBV7-8; j_gene: TRBJ2-7; d_gene: .; abundance: .